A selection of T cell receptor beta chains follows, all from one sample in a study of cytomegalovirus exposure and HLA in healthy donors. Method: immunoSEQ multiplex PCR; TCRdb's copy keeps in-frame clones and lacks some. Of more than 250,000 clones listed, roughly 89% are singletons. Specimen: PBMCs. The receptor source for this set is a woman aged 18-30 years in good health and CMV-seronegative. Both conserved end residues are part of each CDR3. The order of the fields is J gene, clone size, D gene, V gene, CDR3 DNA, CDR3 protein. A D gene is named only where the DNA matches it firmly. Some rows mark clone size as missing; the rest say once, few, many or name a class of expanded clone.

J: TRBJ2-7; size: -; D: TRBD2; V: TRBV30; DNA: TGTGCCTGGAGTGGGCCAGCGGGAGTGGAGAACTACGAGCAGTACTTC; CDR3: CAWSGPAGVENYEQYF
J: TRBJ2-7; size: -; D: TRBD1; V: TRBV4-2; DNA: TGTGCCAGCAGCCGTAATTTACAGGGGGTGTACGACGAGCAGTACTTC; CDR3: CASSRNLQGVYDEQYF
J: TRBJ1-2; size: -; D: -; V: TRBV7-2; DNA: TGTGCCAGCACCCTTACGGCACAGGGTGTTAGTGGCTACACCTTC; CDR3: CASTLTAQGVSGYTF
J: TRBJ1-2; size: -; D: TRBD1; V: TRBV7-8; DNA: TGTGCCAGCAGAGGACAGGGAAGCGACTATGGCTACACCTTC; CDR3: CASRGQGSDYGYTF
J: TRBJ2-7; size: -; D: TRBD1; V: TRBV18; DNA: TGTGCCAGCTCACCAATCGGACAGGGAGAAAGCGAGCAGTACTTC; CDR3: CASSPIGQGESEQYF
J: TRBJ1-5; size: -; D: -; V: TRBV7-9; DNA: TGTGCCAGCAGCTCAGTTCCCGGGACAACAACCGGGCAGCCCCAGCATTTT; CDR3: CASSSVPGTTTGQPQHF
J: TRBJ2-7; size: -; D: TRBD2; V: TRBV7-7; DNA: TGTGCTAGCAGCCTAAGACTAGCAGACGAGCAGTACTTC; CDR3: CASSLRLADEQYF
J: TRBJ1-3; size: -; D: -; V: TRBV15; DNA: TGTGCCACCACTCCGACCCGACAGGACCTCTCTGGAAACACCATATATTTT; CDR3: CATTPTRQDLSGNTIYF
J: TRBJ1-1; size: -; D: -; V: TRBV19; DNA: TGTGCCAGTAGCCCCATGGACAGGAACACTGAAGCTTTCTTT; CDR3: CASSPMDRNTEAFF
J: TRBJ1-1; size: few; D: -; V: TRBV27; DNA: TGTGCCAGCAGCCTAAGTGGTCCCCGGGACACTGAAGCTTTCTTT; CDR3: CASSLSGPRDTEAFF
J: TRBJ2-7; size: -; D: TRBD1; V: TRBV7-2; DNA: TGTGCCAGCAGGCCGGGACAGGGGCGCGAGCAGTACTTC; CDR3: CASRPGQGREQYF
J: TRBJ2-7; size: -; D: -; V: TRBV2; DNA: TGTGCCAGCAGTGAAATCGGCCAGGGGCAGTTTGTGTACGAGCAGTACTTC; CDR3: CASSEIGQGQFVYEQYF
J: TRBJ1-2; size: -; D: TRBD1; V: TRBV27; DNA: TGTGCCAGCAGTCCCCGGGACAGGCCCGGCTATGGCTACACCTTC; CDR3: CASSPRDRPGYGYTF
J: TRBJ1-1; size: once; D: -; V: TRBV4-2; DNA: TGTGCCAGCAGCCAAGACCCCGGGTCCAACACTGAAGCTTTCTTT; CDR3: CASSQDPGSNTEAFF
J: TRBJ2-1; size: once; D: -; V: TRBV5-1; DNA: TGCGCCAGCAGCTTTGCCGGGTTTTCGAATGAGCAGTTCTTC; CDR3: CASSFAGFSNEQFF
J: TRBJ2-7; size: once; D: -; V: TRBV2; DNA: TGTGCCAGCAGTGAAAAGCGGGTGAGCTCCTACGAGCAGTACTTC; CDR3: CASSEKRVSSYEQYF
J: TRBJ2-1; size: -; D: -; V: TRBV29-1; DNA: TGCAGCGTTGAAGACGGGATCTTCGATGAGCAGTTCTTC; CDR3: CSVEDGIFDEQFF
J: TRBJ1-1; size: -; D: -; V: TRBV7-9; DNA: TGTGCCAGCAGCCCTCGACAGACGGATGAAGCTTTCTTT; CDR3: CASSPRQTDEAFF
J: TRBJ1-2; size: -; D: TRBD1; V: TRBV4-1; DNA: TGCGCCAGCAGCCGGACAGGGGACTATGGCTACACCTTC; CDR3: CASSRTGDYGYTF
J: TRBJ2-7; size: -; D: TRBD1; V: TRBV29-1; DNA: TGCAGCGCCCTAGGGGGACAGGGTGCCTACGAGCAGTACTTC; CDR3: CSALGGQGAYEQYF
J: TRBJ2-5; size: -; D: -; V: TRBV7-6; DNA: TGTGCCAGCAGCTTAGATACCGGGACCCAGTACTTC; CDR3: CASSLDTGTQYF
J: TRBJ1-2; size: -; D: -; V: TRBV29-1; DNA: TGCAGCGGCCGCGGGCCGGCGCTGGGCTACACCTTC; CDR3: CSGRGPALGYTF
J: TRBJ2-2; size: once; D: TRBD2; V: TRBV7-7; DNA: TGTGCTAGCAGCCCGGGACTAGGGAACACCGGGGAGCTGTTTTTT; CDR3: CASSPGLGNTGELFF
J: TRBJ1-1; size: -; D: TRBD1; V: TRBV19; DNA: TGTGCCAGTAGTAGTCGGGACAGGGGGCCGAGAACTGAAGCTTTCTTT; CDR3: CASSSRDRGPRTEAFF
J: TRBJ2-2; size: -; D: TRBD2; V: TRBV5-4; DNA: TGTGCCAGCAGCAGCGGGACTAGCGGTAACACCGGGGAGCTGTTTTTT; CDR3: CASSSGTSGNTGELFF
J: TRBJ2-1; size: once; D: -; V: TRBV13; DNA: TGTGCCAGCAGCTTGGGGGGAGTATTCTCCTACAATGAGCAGTTCTTC; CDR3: CASSLGGVFSYNEQFF
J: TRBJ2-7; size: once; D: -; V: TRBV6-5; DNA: TGTGCCAGCAGTTACAGAGGGTTGGACGAGCAGTACTTC; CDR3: CASSYRGLDEQYF
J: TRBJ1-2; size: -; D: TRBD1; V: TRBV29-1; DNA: TGCAGCGTTGACTATGGGACAGGGTATGGCTACACCTTC; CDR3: CSVDYGTGYGYTF
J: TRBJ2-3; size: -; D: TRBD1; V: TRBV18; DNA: TGTGCCAGCTCACCCCTACCGGGACAGGGAGGACTCGATACGCAGTATTTT; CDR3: CASSPLPGQGGLDTQYF
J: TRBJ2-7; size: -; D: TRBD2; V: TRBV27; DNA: TGTGCCAGCAGTCCCTATACTAGCGGGAGTATGAACGAGCAGTACTTC; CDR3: CASSPYTSGSMNEQYF
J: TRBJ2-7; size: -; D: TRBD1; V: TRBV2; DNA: TGTGCCAGCAGTTTGGAGACAGGGGGGACCTACGAGCAGTACTTC; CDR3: CASSLETGGTYEQYF
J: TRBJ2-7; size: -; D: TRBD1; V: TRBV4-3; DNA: TGCGCCAGCAGCCAAAAGTTGACAGGGAGCTCCTACGAGCAGTACTTC; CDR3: CASSQKLTGSSYEQYF
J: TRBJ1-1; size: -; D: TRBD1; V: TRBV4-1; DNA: TGCGCCAGCAGCCAAGAGGGGCCGGGGACAGCTGGGCCGCAAAACACTGAAGCTTTCTTT; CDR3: CASSQEGPGTAGPQNTEAFF
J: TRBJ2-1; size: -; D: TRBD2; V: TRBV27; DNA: TGTGCCAGCGCAGCGGGAGCTAATAGGGGAGACAATGAGCAGTTCTTC; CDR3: CASAAGANRGDNEQFF
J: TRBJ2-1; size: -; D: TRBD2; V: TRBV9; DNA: TGTGCCAGCAGCGTAGGGCTGGGACTAGCGGGTAATAACTACAATGAGCAGTTCTTC; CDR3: CASSVGLGLAGNNYNEQFF
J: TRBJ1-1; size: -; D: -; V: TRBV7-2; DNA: TGTGCCAGCAGTTTTAAGGGGTTAGGGGGGAACACTGAAGCTTTCTTT; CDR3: CASSFKGLGGNTEAFF
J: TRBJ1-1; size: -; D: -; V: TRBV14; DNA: TGTGCCAGCAGCCACAGTCTGAACACTGAAGCTTTCTTT; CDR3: CASSHSLNTEAFF
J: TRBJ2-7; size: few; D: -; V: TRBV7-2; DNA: TGTGCCAGCAGCTTAGGACAGGTCTACGAGCAGTACTTC; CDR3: CASSLGQVYEQYF
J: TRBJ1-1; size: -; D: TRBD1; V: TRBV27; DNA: TGTGCCAGCAGTTCACAGGGGACACTGAACACTGAAGCTTTCTTT; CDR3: CASSSQGTLNTEAFF
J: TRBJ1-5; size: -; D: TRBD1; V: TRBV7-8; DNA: TGTGCCAGCAGCTCGCGCACAGGGGTTCAGCCCCAGCATTTT; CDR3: CASSSRTGVQPQHF
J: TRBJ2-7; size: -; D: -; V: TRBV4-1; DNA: TGCGCCAGCAGCCAAGGTTACATATACTACGAGCAGTACTTC; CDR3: CASSQGYIYYEQYF
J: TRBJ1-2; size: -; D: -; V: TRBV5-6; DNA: TGTGCCAGCAGCTTGGCCCAGGCACCCTATGGCTACACCTTC; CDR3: CASSLAQAPYGYTF
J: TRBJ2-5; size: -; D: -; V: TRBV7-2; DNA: TGTGCCAGCAGCTTTAGCGCCCAAGAGACCCAGTACTTC; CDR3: CASSFSAQETQYF
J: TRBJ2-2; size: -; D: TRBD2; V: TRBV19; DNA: TGTGCCAGTGAAAGCGGGAGACGAGTCACCGGGGAGCTGTTTTTT; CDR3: CASESGRRVTGELFF
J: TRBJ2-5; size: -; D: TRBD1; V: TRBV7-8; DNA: TGTGCCAGCAGCCACGCAGGGGGCGCGGAGACCCAGTACTTC; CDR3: CASSHAGGAETQYF
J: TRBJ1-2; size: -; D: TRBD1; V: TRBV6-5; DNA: TGTGCCAGCAGCCGACAGGGAATTGATGGCTACACCTTC; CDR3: CASSRQGIDGYTF
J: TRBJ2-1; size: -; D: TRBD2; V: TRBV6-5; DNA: TGTGCCAGCAGTTACGTACCTAGCGGGAGGACTGAGCAGTTCTTC; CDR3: CASSYVPSGRTEQFF
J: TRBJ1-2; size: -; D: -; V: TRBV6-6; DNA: TGTGCCAGCAGTTACCCGACAGGTGGTGGGGGCTACACCTTC; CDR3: CASSYPTGGGGYTF
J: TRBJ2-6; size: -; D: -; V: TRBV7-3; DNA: TGTGCCAGCAGTTTGACCCCAGGGGACACCAACGTCCTGACTTTC; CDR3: CASSLTPGDTNVLTF
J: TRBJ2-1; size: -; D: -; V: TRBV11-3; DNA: TGTGCCAGCAACCGAGCAGGAATCAATGAGCAGTTCTTC; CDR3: CASNRAGINEQFF